What follows are 3 T cell receptor beta chains derived from one specimen sequenced in a study of CXCR3-negative and CXCR3-positive naive CD8 T cells. The libraries of TRB cDNA were constructed through 5' RACE using UMI labels. From the 5' RACE reads, TCRdb lists one entry per CDR3 protein and no DNA. Reported are some 150,000 distinct CDR3 sequences; the ten largest clones contain about 0.48%. Study-level results: Naive cells positive for CXCR3 carried more hydrophobic TRB CDR3s than CXCR3-negative ones.

These receptors' targets are unknown. The sample comprised naive CXCR3+ CD8+ T cells from blood. Subset described: CD45RO-CCR7+CD27+CD95- naive CD8+ T cells expressing CXCR3 (TNR3+). These receptors all come from a human donor in good health. Some clones in this sample may be carry-over from other donors' samples.

This chain joins TRBV29-1 and TRBJ2-5; TCRdb returns TRBD1, unconfirmable since there is no DNA. Per germline, CDR1 SQVTM and CDR2 ANQGSEA. CDR3 length equals 13 residues. The CDR3 spells CSVEAGYRETQYF.

The chain joins TRBV7-8 to TRBJ2-1; TCRdb designates TRBD2, a call that cannot be tested without DNA. The CDR3 runs 15 residues. Looked up from germline, CDR1 is SGHVS and CDR2 is FQNEAQ. The CDR3 region is CASSYLISGGNEQFF.

The chain joins TRBV12-2 to TRBJ1-4; TCRdb selects TRBD1, and the lack of DNA leaves this call unchecked. TRBV12-2 is annotated as a pseudogene. This CDR3 is built from 17 residues. This chain's CDR3 is CASRLAGGGQFNEKLFF.